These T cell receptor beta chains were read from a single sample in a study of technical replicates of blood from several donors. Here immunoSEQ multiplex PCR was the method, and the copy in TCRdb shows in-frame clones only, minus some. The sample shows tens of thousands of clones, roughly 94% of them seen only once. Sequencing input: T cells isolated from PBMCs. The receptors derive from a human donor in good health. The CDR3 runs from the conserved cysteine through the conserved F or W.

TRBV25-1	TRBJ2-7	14	CASSTHQGGDEQYF
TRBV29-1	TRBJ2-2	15	CSVDRGGASTGELFF
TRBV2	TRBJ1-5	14	CASSGGRGNQPQHF
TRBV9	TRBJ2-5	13	CASNTPGQETQYF
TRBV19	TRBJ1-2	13	CASSIDPGQGYTF
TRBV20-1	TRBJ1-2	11	CSARNRHGYTF
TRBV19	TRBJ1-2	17	CASSTTQGGVTNYGYTF
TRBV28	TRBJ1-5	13	CASKSLSNQPQHF
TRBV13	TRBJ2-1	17	CASSLGLFAGEFGEQFF
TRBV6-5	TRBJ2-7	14	CATKPGTGFDEQYF
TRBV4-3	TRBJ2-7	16	CASSRQAPGQGGEQYF
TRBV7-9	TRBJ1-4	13	CAAKTGGNEKLFF
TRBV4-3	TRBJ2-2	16	CASSQGTSGSSGELFF
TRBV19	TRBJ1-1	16	CASIRDRGYLNTEAFF
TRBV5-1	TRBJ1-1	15	CASSLGTGTYTEAFF
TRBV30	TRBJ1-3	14	CAWSVVAGGNTIYF
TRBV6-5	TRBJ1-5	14	CASSKTGRNQPQHF
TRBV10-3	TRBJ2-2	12	CAISLGTGELFF
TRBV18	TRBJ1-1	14	CASSPRQGDTEAFF
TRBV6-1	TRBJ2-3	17	CASSAGFRGLLHDTQYF
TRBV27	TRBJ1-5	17	CASSMYGQGRLTQPQHF
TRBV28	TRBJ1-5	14	CASSFYSQNQPQHF
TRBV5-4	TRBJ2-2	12	CASLSGTGELFF
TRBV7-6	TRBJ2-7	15	CASSLTPEGSYEQYF
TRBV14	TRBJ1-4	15	CASSQTGVFGEKLFF
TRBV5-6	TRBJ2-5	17	CASSYGTGPYTQETQYF
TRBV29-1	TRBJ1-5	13	CSVRGQGDQPQHF
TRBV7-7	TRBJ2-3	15	CASSFGVAGTDTQYF
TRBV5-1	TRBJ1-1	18	CASSSGVIIQDLNTEAFF
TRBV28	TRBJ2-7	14	CASSLGRELYEQYF
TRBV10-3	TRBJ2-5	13	CAISEARGETQYF
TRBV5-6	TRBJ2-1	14	CATGKGQAYNEQFF
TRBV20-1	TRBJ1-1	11	CSAMARPEAFF
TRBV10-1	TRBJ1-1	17	CASSESRGDYWGTEAFF
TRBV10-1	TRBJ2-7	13	CASSERRGHEQYF
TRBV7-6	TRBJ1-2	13	CASSLEAGGGYTF
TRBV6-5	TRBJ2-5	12	CASRGTGGVQYF
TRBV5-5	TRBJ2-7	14	CASSLVGSPYEQYF
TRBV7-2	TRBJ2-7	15	CASSLSGTSSYEQYF
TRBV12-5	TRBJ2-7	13	CASGSGGADEQYF
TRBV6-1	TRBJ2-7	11	CASNGGYEQYF
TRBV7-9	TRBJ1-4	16	CASSPPTGSGGEKLFF
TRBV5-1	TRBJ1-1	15	CASSLDSLMNTEAFF
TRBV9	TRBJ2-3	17	CASSVLSLAGAADTQYF
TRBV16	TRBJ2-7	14	CASSAGTVSYEQYF
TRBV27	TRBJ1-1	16	CASSFEGALVNTEAFF
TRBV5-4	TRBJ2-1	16	CASSLGLAGGSNEQFF
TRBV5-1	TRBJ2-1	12	CASSYDSNEQFF
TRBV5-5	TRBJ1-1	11	CASSQGPEAFF
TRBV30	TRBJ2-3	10	CAQQGDTQYF
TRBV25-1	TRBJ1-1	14	CASSIQGENTEAFF
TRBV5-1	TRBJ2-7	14	CASSLDSTVYEQYF
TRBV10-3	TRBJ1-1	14	CAIGATGWDTEAFF
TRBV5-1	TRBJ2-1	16	CASSLVLTVKNNEQFF
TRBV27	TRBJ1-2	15	CASSPPGQGPYGYTF
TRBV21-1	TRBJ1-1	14	CASSKRQENTEAFF
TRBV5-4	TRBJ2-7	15	CASSLGLGSSYEQYF